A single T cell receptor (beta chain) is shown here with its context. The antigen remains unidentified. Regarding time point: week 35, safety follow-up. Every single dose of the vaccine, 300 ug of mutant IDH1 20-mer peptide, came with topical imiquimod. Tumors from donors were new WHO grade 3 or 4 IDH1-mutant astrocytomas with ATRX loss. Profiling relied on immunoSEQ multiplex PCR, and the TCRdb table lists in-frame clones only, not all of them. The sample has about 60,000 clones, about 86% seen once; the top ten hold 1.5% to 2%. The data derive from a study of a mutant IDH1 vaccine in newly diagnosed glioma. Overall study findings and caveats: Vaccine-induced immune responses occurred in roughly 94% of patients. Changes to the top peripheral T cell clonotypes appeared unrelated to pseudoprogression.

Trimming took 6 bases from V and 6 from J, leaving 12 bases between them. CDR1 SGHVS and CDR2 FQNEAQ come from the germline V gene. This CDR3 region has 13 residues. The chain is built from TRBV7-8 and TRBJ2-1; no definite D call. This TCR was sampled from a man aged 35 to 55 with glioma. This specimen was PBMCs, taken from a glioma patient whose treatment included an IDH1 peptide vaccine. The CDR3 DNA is TGTGCCAGCAGTCCGGTCCTGTCCAATGAGCAGTTCTTC. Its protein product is CASSPVLSNEQFF.